This is a list of T cell receptor beta chains from one sample in a study of cytomegalovirus exposure and HLA in healthy donors. Libraries were prepared by immunoSEQ multiplex PCR; TCRdb keeps only in-frame clonotypes and omits some of them. This table has roughly 64,000 clones, 95% appearing once. Sequencing was done on a sample of PBMCs. These receptors were collected from a woman under 30 in good health and CMV-seropositive. CDR3s include the opening cysteine and the closing phenylalanine or tryptophan. Fields, in order: clone size, J gene, D gene, CDR3 length, V gene, CDR3 protein, CDR3 DNA. The D gene is left open where the match is weak. Clone size appears in some rows only: once, few, many, or a class for an expanded clone.

clone_size: -; j_call: TRBJ1-2; d_call: -; cdr3_length: 13; v_call: TRBV6-5; cdr3_aa: CASSPQGNHGYTF; cdr3_nt: TGTGCCAGCAGTCCACAGGGTAATCATGGCTACACCTTC
clone_size: -; j_call: TRBJ2-7; d_call: TRBD2; cdr3_length: 17; v_call: TRBV5-1; cdr3_aa: CASSLGVGGSSSYEQYF; cdr3_nt: TGCGCCAGCAGCTTGGGGGTCGGCGGGAGTAGCTCCTACGAGCAGTACTTC
clone_size: -; j_call: TRBJ2-5; d_call: TRBD2; cdr3_length: 16; v_call: TRBV30; cdr3_aa: CAWSVLAGILGETQYF; cdr3_nt: TGTGCCTGGAGTGTACTAGCGGGAATCCTAGGGGAGACCCAGTACTTC
clone_size: -; j_call: TRBJ2-6; d_call: -; cdr3_length: 17; v_call: TRBV28; cdr3_aa: CASSITGSHSGANVLTF; cdr3_nt: TGTGCCAGCAGTATAACCGGGAGCCACTCTGGGGCCAACGTCCTGACTTTC
clone_size: -; j_call: TRBJ2-1; d_call: TRBD2; cdr3_length: 15; v_call: TRBV19; cdr3_aa: CASKRGGSSYNEQFF; cdr3_nt: TGTGCCAGTAAAAGGGGCGGGAGTAGCTACAATGAGCAGTTCTTC
clone_size: -; j_call: TRBJ1-2; d_call: -; cdr3_length: 15; v_call: TRBV9; cdr3_aa: CASSVGQILLNGYTF; cdr3_nt: TGTGCCAGCAGCGTAGGCCAGATATTATTGAATGGCTACACCTTC
clone_size: once; j_call: TRBJ1-2; d_call: -; cdr3_length: 14; v_call: TRBV14; cdr3_aa: CASSLPIRRHGYTF; cdr3_nt: TGTGCCAGCAGCCTACCTATACGGAGGCATGGCTACACCTTC
clone_size: -; j_call: TRBJ2-7; d_call: TRBD1; cdr3_length: 14; v_call: TRBV9; cdr3_aa: CASSGSGQGNEQYF; cdr3_nt: TGTGCCAGCAGCGGCTCAGGACAGGGGAACGAGCAGTACTTC
clone_size: -; j_call: TRBJ1-6; d_call: TRBD1; cdr3_length: 15; v_call: TRBV7-9; cdr3_aa: CASSHRGGPWAPLHF; cdr3_nt: TGTGCCAGCAGCCATAGAGGGGGCCCTTGGGCTCCCCTCCACTTT
clone_size: -; j_call: TRBJ2-5; d_call: TRBD1; cdr3_length: 15; v_call: TRBV5-1; cdr3_aa: CASSLQTGQQETQYF; cdr3_nt: TGCGCCAGCAGCCTACAAACGGGACAGCAAGAGACCCAGTACTTC
clone_size: -; j_call: TRBJ2-3; d_call: TRBD2; cdr3_length: 14; v_call: TRBV6-4; cdr3_aa: CASRVAGDTDTQYF; cdr3_nt: TGTGCCAGCAGAGTGGCGGGAGATACAGATACGCAGTATTTT
clone_size: -; j_call: TRBJ1-4; d_call: -; cdr3_length: 16; v_call: TRBV6-1; cdr3_aa: CASSEVWAVTNEKLFF; cdr3_nt: TGTGCCAGCAGTGAAGTATGGGCAGTAACTAATGAAAAACTGTTTTTT
clone_size: -; j_call: TRBJ1-1; d_call: -; cdr3_length: 16; v_call: TRBV6-5; cdr3_aa: CASSYSIGGGRTEAFF; cdr3_nt: TGTGCCAGCAGTTACTCCATCGGGGGAGGAAGGACTGAAGCTTTCTTT
clone_size: -; j_call: TRBJ1-2; d_call: TRBD1; cdr3_length: 14; v_call: TRBV9; cdr3_aa: CASSVDTGGVGETF; cdr3_nt: TGTGCCAGCAGCGTAGATACAGGGGGAGTTGGGGAAACCTTC
clone_size: -; j_call: TRBJ1-2; d_call: TRBD1; cdr3_length: 14; v_call: TRBV18; cdr3_aa: CASSPVTGASGYTF; cdr3_nt: TGTGCCAGCTCACCAGTCACAGGGGCTAGCGGCTACACCTTC
clone_size: -; j_call: TRBJ1-5; d_call: TRBD1; cdr3_length: 18; v_call: TRBV2; cdr3_aa: CASSAWTGGEGSNQPQHF; cdr3_nt: TGTGCCAGCAGTGCTTGGACAGGGGGAGAGGGGAGCAATCAGCCCCAGCATTTT
clone_size: -; j_call: TRBJ2-5; d_call: TRBD2; cdr3_length: 15; v_call: TRBV9; cdr3_aa: CASSVAGGTKETQYF; cdr3_nt: TGTGCCAGCAGCGTAGCGGGGGGAACAAAAGAGACCCAGTACTTC
clone_size: -; j_call: TRBJ1-1; d_call: TRBD1; cdr3_length: 10; v_call: TRBV29-1; cdr3_aa: CSAGTAEAFF; cdr3_nt: TGCAGCGCCGGGACAGCTGAAGCTTTCTTT
clone_size: -; j_call: TRBJ1-4; d_call: TRBD1; cdr3_length: 16; v_call: TRBV11-3; cdr3_aa: CASSLEWDRVSEKLFF; cdr3_nt: TGTGCCAGCAGCTTAGAATGGGACAGGGTGAGTGAAAAACTGTTTTTT
clone_size: -; j_call: TRBJ2-3; d_call: -; cdr3_length: 14; v_call: TRBV5-1; cdr3_aa: CASSLGDFLDTQYF; cdr3_nt: TGCGCCAGCAGCTTGGGGGACTTTTTGGATACGCAGTATTTT
clone_size: -; j_call: TRBJ1-2; d_call: -; cdr3_length: 14; v_call: TRBV7-2; cdr3_aa: CASSLPKSSYGYTF; cdr3_nt: TGTGCCAGCAGCTTACCTAAATCCTCCTATGGCTACACCTTC
clone_size: -; j_call: TRBJ1-4; d_call: TRBD1; cdr3_length: 14; v_call: TRBV2; cdr3_aa: CASAGQGAGEKLFF; cdr3_nt: TGTGCCAGCGCCGGACAGGGGGCTGGTGAAAAACTGTTTTTT
clone_size: -; j_call: TRBJ2-4; d_call: -; cdr3_length: 12; v_call: TRBV7-9; cdr3_aa: CASSVFGNIQYF; cdr3_nt: TGTGCCAGCAGCGTGTTCGGAAACATTCAGTACTTC
clone_size: -; j_call: TRBJ2-1; d_call: -; cdr3_length: 15; v_call: TRBV5-6; cdr3_aa: CASSLPGSGYNEQFF; cdr3_nt: TGTGCCAGCAGCCTTCCCGGGAGTGGGTACAATGAGCAGTTCTTC
clone_size: -; j_call: TRBJ1-3; d_call: -; cdr3_length: 16; v_call: TRBV13; cdr3_aa: CASSSGTLDSGNTIYF; cdr3_nt: TGTGCCAGCAGCTCTGGGACACTCGACTCTGGAAACACCATATATTTT
clone_size: -; j_call: TRBJ2-1; d_call: -; cdr3_length: 15; v_call: TRBV28; cdr3_aa: CASSLTGLSYNEQFF; cdr3_nt: TGTGCCAGCAGTTTAACAGGGCTTTCCTACAATGAGCAGTTCTTC
clone_size: -; j_call: TRBJ1-4; d_call: -; cdr3_length: 15; v_call: TRBV15; cdr3_aa: CATSRDPRPGEKLFF; cdr3_nt: TGTGCCACCAGCAGAGACCCCAGGCCGGGGGAAAAACTGTTTTTT
clone_size: -; j_call: TRBJ2-7; d_call: -; cdr3_length: 13; v_call: TRBV29-1; cdr3_aa: CSGENREKDEQYF; cdr3_nt: TGCAGCGGGGAAAACAGGGAAAAGGACGAGCAGTACTTC
clone_size: -; j_call: TRBJ2-1; d_call: TRBD1; cdr3_length: 16; v_call: TRBV18; cdr3_aa: CASSPQGAKGYNEQFF; cdr3_nt: TGTGCCAGCTCACCACAGGGGGCGAAGGGCTACAATGAGCAGTTCTTC
clone_size: -; j_call: TRBJ2-2; d_call: -; cdr3_length: 12; v_call: TRBV4-1; cdr3_aa: CASSPYTGELFF; cdr3_nt: TGCGCCAGCAGCCCCTACACCGGGGAGCTGTTTTTT
clone_size: -; j_call: TRBJ2-7; d_call: TRBD2; cdr3_length: 14; v_call: TRBV7-3; cdr3_aa: CASSSLAGGFEQYF; cdr3_nt: TGTGCCAGCAGCAGTTTAGCGGGAGGGTTCGAGCAGTACTTC
clone_size: -; j_call: TRBJ2-3; d_call: TRBD1; cdr3_length: 14; v_call: TRBV12-5; cdr3_aa: CASGQGQNTDTQYF; cdr3_nt: TGTGCTAGTGGACAGGGACAGAACACAGATACGCAGTATTTT
clone_size: -; j_call: TRBJ1-2; d_call: -; cdr3_length: 15; v_call: TRBV30; cdr3_aa: CAWSVPVGRGYGYTF; cdr3_nt: TGTGCCTGGAGTGTACCCGTAGGCAGGGGCTATGGCTACACCTTC
clone_size: -; j_call: TRBJ1-4; d_call: -; cdr3_length: 17; v_call: TRBV4-1; cdr3_aa: CASSQVESKTVKEKLFF; cdr3_nt: TGCGCCAGCAGCCAAGTTGAGAGCAAAACCGTAAAAGAAAAACTGTTTTTT
clone_size: -; j_call: TRBJ2-3; d_call: TRBD2; cdr3_length: 13; v_call: TRBV7-9; cdr3_aa: CAVPSSGLDTQYF; cdr3_nt: TGTGCCGTCCCCTCTAGCGGGTTAGATACGCAGTATTTT
clone_size: -; j_call: TRBJ2-3; d_call: -; cdr3_length: 16; v_call: TRBV25-1; cdr3_aa: CASSEYATYSADTQYF; cdr3_nt: TGTGCCAGCAGTGAATACGCCACCTATAGCGCAGATACGCAGTATTTT
clone_size: -; j_call: TRBJ2-7; d_call: -; cdr3_length: 16; v_call: TRBV7-3; cdr3_aa: CASSLSPGGSSYEQYF; cdr3_nt: TGTGCCAGCAGCTTAAGTCCAGGGGGGAGCTCCTACGAGCAGTACTTC
clone_size: -; j_call: TRBJ2-5; d_call: TRBD1; cdr3_length: 15; v_call: TRBV5-4; cdr3_aa: CASSLYRGRLETQYF; cdr3_nt: TGTGCCAGCAGCCTCTACAGGGGGAGATTGGAGACCCAGTACTTC
clone_size: -; j_call: TRBJ2-1; d_call: -; cdr3_length: 15; v_call: TRBV30; cdr3_aa: CAWRLPGAGLHEQFF; cdr3_nt: TGTGCCTGGAGACTCCCAGGGGCAGGTCTTCATGAGCAGTTCTTC
clone_size: -; j_call: TRBJ1-5; d_call: -; cdr3_length: 14; v_call: TRBV6-1; cdr3_aa: CASSEAGVNQPQHF; cdr3_nt: TGTGCCAGCAGTGAGGCAGGGGTCAATCAGCCCCAGCATTTT
clone_size: -; j_call: TRBJ2-7; d_call: TRBD1; cdr3_length: 13; v_call: TRBV2; cdr3_aa: CASSGGQGGEQYF; cdr3_nt: TGTGCCAGCAGTGGTGGACAGGGTGGCGAGCAGTACTTC
clone_size: once; j_call: TRBJ2-5; d_call: TRBD1; cdr3_length: 17; v_call: TRBV11-1; cdr3_aa: CASSQGRTGDRVETQYF; cdr3_nt: TGTGCCAGCAGCCAAGGGCGGACAGGGGACCGGGTGGAGACCCAGTACTTC
clone_size: -; j_call: TRBJ1-1; d_call: TRBD1; cdr3_length: 14; v_call: TRBV6-1; cdr3_aa: CAIGQGVIVTEAFF; cdr3_nt: TGTGCCATTGGACAGGGAGTGATAGTCACTGAAGCTTTCTTT
clone_size: once; j_call: TRBJ2-3; d_call: TRBD2; cdr3_length: 17; v_call: TRBV11-2; cdr3_aa: CASSLILAGGITDTQYF; cdr3_nt: TGTGCCAGCAGCTTAATTTTGGCGGGAGGAATAACAGATACGCAGTATTTT
clone_size: -; j_call: TRBJ2-7; d_call: -; cdr3_length: 10; v_call: TRBV10-1; cdr3_aa: CASTRSPQYF; cdr3_nt: TGCGCCAGCACCCGTTCCCCCCAGTACTTC
clone_size: -; j_call: TRBJ2-7; d_call: -; cdr3_length: 12; v_call: TRBV11-2; cdr3_aa: CASSFGPYEQYF; cdr3_nt: TGTGCCAGCAGCTTTGGGCCTTACGAGCAGTACTTC
clone_size: -; j_call: TRBJ1-2; d_call: TRBD1; cdr3_length: 13; v_call: TRBV2; cdr3_aa: CASRPDRDYGYTF; cdr3_nt: TGTGCCAGCAGGCCGGACAGGGACTATGGCTACACCTTC
clone_size: -; j_call: TRBJ1-1; d_call: TRBD1; cdr3_length: 13; v_call: TRBV29-1; cdr3_aa: CSAETGGDTEAFF; cdr3_nt: TGCAGCGCCGAAACAGGGGGGGACACTGAAGCTTTCTTT
clone_size: -; j_call: TRBJ1-5; d_call: TRBD1; cdr3_length: 15; v_call: TRBV27; cdr3_aa: CASRNRGGGNQPQHF; cdr3_nt: TGTGCCAGCAGAAACAGGGGGGGAGGCAATCAGCCCCAGCATTTT
clone_size: -; j_call: TRBJ2-7; d_call: -; cdr3_length: 15; v_call: TRBV6-1; cdr3_aa: CASSASEARGHEQYF; cdr3_nt: TGTGCCAGCAGTGCCTCGGAAGCCAGGGGCCACGAGCAGTACTTC
clone_size: -; j_call: TRBJ1-5; d_call: TRBD1; cdr3_length: 16; v_call: TRBV10-1; cdr3_aa: CASNLGTGGLNQPQHF; cdr3_nt: TGCGCCAGCAATTTAGGGACAGGGGGCTTGAATCAGCCCCAGCATTTT
clone_size: -; j_call: TRBJ2-5; d_call: -; cdr3_length: 17; v_call: TRBV11-1; cdr3_aa: CASSPGASQSSQETQYF; cdr3_nt: TGTGCCAGCAGCCCTGGGGCTAGTCAGTCGAGCCAAGAGACCCAGTACTTC
clone_size: -; j_call: TRBJ2-1; d_call: TRBD2; cdr3_length: 15; v_call: TRBV27; cdr3_aa: CASSVRGLVIDEQFF; cdr3_nt: TGTGCCAGCAGTGTAAGGGGACTAGTTATCGATGAGCAGTTCTTC
clone_size: -; j_call: TRBJ2-2; d_call: -; cdr3_length: 15; v_call: TRBV11-2; cdr3_aa: CASSFNTVNTGELFF; cdr3_nt: TGTGCCAGCAGCTTCAACACCGTGAACACCGGGGAGCTGTTTTTT